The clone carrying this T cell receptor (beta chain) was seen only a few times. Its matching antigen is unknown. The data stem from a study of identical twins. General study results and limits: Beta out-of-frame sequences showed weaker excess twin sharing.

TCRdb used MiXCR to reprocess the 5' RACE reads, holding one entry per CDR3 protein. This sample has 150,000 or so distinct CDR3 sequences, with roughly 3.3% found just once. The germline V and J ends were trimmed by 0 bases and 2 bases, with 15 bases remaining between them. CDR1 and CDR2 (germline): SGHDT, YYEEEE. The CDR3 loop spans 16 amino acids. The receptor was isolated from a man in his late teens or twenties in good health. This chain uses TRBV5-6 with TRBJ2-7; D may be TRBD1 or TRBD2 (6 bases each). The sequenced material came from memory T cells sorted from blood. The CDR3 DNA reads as TGTGCCAGCAGCTTGGACAATGGGGGGCTGCCCTACGAGCAGTACTTC. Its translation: CASSLDNGGLPYEQYF.